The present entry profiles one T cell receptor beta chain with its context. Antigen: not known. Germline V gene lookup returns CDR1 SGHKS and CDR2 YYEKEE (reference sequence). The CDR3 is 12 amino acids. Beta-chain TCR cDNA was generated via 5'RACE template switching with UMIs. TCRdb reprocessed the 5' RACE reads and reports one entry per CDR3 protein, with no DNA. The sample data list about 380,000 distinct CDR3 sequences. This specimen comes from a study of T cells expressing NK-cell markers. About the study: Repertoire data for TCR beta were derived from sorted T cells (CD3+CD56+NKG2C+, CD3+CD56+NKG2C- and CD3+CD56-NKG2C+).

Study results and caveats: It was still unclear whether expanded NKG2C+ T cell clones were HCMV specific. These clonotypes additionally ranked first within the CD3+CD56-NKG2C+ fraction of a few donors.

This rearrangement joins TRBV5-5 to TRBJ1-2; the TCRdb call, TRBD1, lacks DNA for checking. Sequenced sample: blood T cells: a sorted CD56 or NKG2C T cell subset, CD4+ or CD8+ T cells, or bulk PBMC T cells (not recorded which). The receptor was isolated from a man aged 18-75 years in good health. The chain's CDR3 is CASSLDSPLDTF.